This T cell receptor (beta chain) was recovered during a study of regulatory T cells in long-lasting Graves disease. Whole-study context: Disease was considered persistent Graves' disease after over 5 years of antithyroid drugs (with positive TSH receptor antibodies). General observations from the study: Having only a small sample size may have limited accuracy. Preferential use of TRBV28, TRBJ1-2 and TRBJ2-5 was seen in persistent disease. What was studied was peripheral blood only, and not thyroid tissue.

Time point: persistent/refractory GD, antithyroid drugs over 5 years with positive TRAb. PBMCs provided the RNA from which the TCR library was made. V lost 4 bases to trimming and J lost 2 bases, with 12 bases between them. Germline loops: CDR1 SNHLY, CDR2 FYNNEI. The CDR3 sequence is 14 residues long. In this sample, this clonotype turned up many times. Its cognate antigen is unknown. For TCR beta, libraries came from iRepertoire HTBI primers and Arm-PCR of CDR3 regions. Using its own MiXCR run on the multiplex PCR reads, TCRdb lists one record per CDR3 protein. The data contain 420,000 or so distinct CDR3 sequences, around 22% of them singletons.

The chain couples TRBV2 to TRBJ2-7; D is perhaps TRBD2 (6 bases). The origin of this receptor is a female donor with Graves disease. This material consisted of peripheral blood mononuclear cells (PBMCs), taken when the disease was refractory, from a patient treated with antithyroid drugs. The CDR3 DNA follows: TGTGCCAGCAGTGGTTCTAGCGTTACCTACGAGCAGTACTTC. It translates to CASSGSSVTYEQYF. The full variable domain, its missing parts supplied by reference TRBV2 and TRBJ2-7, is EPEVTQTPSHQVTQMGQEVILRCVPISNHLYFYWYRQILGQKVEFLVSFYNNEISEKSEIFDDQFSVERPDGSNFTLKIRSTKLEDSAMYFCASSGSSVTYEQYFGPGTRLTVT.